Each of the 15 T cell receptor beta chains below was sequenced from the same sample in a study of shared clonotypes between healthy human individuals. Positive CCR7 selection of CD45RO-negative cells yielded the naive CD8 cells, and terminally differentiated effector memory CD45RA+ cells were excluded. The data were produced by immunoSEQ multiplex PCR, yet TCRdb's version contains in-frame clones alone and is incomplete. The sample consists of millions of clones, about 93% of them appearing once. Sequencing input: naive CD8+ T cells from PBMCs. These receptors were collected from a man younger than 30 in good health. Some clones in this sample may be carry-over from other donors' samples.

J is TRBJ2-5 and V is TRBV9; TRBD2 matches at 12 bases. J lost 2 bases, V lost 3 bases, and 2 bases had no gene match. The length of the CDR3 is 15 residues. Germline V CDR1 and CDR2: SGDLS, YYNGEE. For the CDR3, the DNA is TGTGCCAGCAGCGCGGGGACTAGCGGGCAAGAGACCCAGTACTTC. This encodes CASSAGTSGQETQYF.

The rearrangement uses TRBV15 and TRBJ1-1, with a possible D match to TRBD1 (6 bases). Trimming pared 4 bases from V and 4 bases from J, leaving 19 bases between. Germline CDR1 is LNHNV and CDR2 is YYDKDF (reference sequence). The CDR3 extends over 16 amino acids. DNA of the CDR3: TGTGCCACCAGCACAGGGGACGACAGTTTGAGCACTGAAGCTTTCTTT. Translating gives CATSTGDDSLSTEAFF.

The rearrangement uses TRBV29-1 and TRBJ2-5, with no clear D. The CDR3 totals 12 residues. CDR1 is SQVTM and CDR2 is ANQGSEA in the germline V gene. With 7 bases removed from V and 2 bases from J, the gap between germline ends came to 11 bases. The CDR3 sequence: CSAQWGQETQYF. The CDR3, as DNA: TGCAGCGCCCAGTGGGGTCAAGAGACCCAGTACTTC.

The CDR3 sequence is CASSRGHAGAYNEQFF. The CDR3 DNA is TGTGCCAGTAGTAGAGGTCATGCGGGGGCTTACAATGAGCAGTTCTTC. The rearrangement uses TRBV19 and TRBJ2-1; D possibly corresponds to TRBD2 (7 bases). With 4 bases removed from V and 4 bases from J, the gap between germline ends came to 17 bases. CDR1 is LNHDA, CDR2 SQIVND, per germline (reference sequence). The CDR3 totals 16 residues.

This clone was counted between two and nine times. The chain carries TRBV6-5 and TRBJ1-5; possible D gene TRBD1, 6 bases. CDR1 MNHEY and CDR2 SVGAGI come from the germline V gene. V lost 2 bases and J lost 6, with 8 bases in between. The CDR3 is made up of 13 amino acids. The DNA for the CDR3 is TGTGCCAGCAGTTACCTCAGGGGTCAGCCCCAGCATTTT. It codes for CASSYLRGQPQHF.

The chain links TRBV7-9 to TRBJ2-7; TRBD1 aligns across 9 bases. The V segment lost 3 bases and the J segment 5 bases; nucleotides outside the gene matches: 8. The CDR3 covers 15 residues. Germline assignment: CDR1 SEHNR and CDR2 FQNEAQ (reference sequence). The CDR3 sequence: CASSFTGTGKHEQYF. The CDR3 bases are TGTGCCAGCAGCTTTACCGGGACAGGGAAGCACGAGCAGTACTTC. Looking up the rest from reference TRBV7-9 and TRBJ2-7 gives the full variable domain: DTGVSQNPRHKITKRGQNVTFRCDPISEHNRLYWYRQTLGQGPEFLTYFQNEAQLEKSRLLSDRFSAERPKGSFSTLEIQRTEQGDSAMYLCASSFTGTGKHEQYFGPGTRLTVT.

The V gene is TRBV10-3, the J gene TRBJ2-7; tentatively, D is TRBD2 (5 bases). Germline V CDR1 and CDR2: ENHRY, SYGVKD. The CDR3 consists of 12 residues. V was trimmed by 2 bases and J by 11 bases, leaving 13 bases between them. CDR3 sequence (DNA): TGTGCCATCAGTGAGGCCGGGGTTTTTAAGTACTTC. Translating it yields CAISEAGVFKYF.

The rearrangement uses TRBV6-6 and TRBJ1-3; D may be TRBD1 (6 bases). V lost 11 bases and J 2 bases, leaving 7 bases between the germline ends. Germline CDR1 and CDR2: MNHNY and SVGAGI (reference sequence). This CDR3 has 11 amino acids. Written as DNA, the CDR3 is TGTGCCGGGGGGCCTGGAAACACCATATATTTT. Its translation is CAGGPGNTIYF.

This clone came up a few times. J is TRBJ1-1 and V is TRBV29-1; tentative D call: TRBD1 (5 bases). Germline lookup yields CDR1 SQVTM and CDR2 ANQGSEA. This CDR3 comprises 12 residues. V dropped 5 bases and J dropped 5 bases, with 12 bases sitting between them. The CDR3 coding sequence is TGCAGCGTTCTTGGGGCCCCAACTGAAGCTTTCTTT. It yields the protein CSVLGAPTEAFF.

The chain is built from TRBV7-9 and TRBJ2-1; 14 nucleotides align to TRBD2. The germline gives CDR1 SEHNR, CDR2 FQNEAQ (reference sequence). With V trimmed by 1 base and J by 10 bases, 9 bases remained unmatched. The CDR3 contains 17 residues. DNA for the CDR3: TGTGCCAGCAGCTTAGGTGCCGCGACTAGCGGGAGGGGCGAGCAGTTCTTC. Translating it yields CASSLGAATSGRGEQFF.

This sequence joins TRBV5-1 and TRBJ2-1; 10 bases align to TRBD1. J was trimmed by 4 bases and V by 3 bases; bases with no gene match: 7. The CDR3 totals 16 residues. Germline V gene sequence: CDR1 SGHRS, CDR2 YFSETQ. As DNA, the CDR3 is TGCGCCAGCAGCTGGGGACCGGGACAGGGGTACAATGAGCAGTTCTTC. This codes for CASSWGPGQGYNEQFF.

The chain has TRBV7-2 and TRBJ2-1, with 8 bases identical to TRBD2. Looked up from germline, CDR1 is SGHTA and CDR2 is FQGNSA. CDR3 size: 17 residues. V dropped 1 base and J dropped 1; count of bases not matched to a gene: 6. CDR3 in DNA: TGTGCCAGCAGCTTAGAAGGCCTAGCGGGTTCCTACAATGAGCAGTTCTTC. This sequence encodes CASSLEGLAGSYNEQFF.

Points on this clone: The same CDR3 is also encoded by other DNA sequences in this sample. This sequence joins TRBV5-1 and TRBJ2-7, with 11 positions matching TRBD2. CDR1 is SGHRS and CDR2 is YFSETQ in the germline V gene. This CDR3 comprises 16 residues. V dropped 0 bases and J dropped 2; count of bases not matched to a gene: 4. The CDR3 nucleotides are TGCGCCAGCAGCTTGGCCCGACTAGCGGGGACCTACGAGCAGTACTTC. Translation gives CASSLARLAGTYEQYF.

V gene TRBV6-1 combines with J gene TRBJ1-1, with D perhaps TRBD1 (6 bases). Germline CDR1 MNHNS, CDR2 SASEGT. The CDR3 covers 14 residues. Trimming cost V 5 bases and J 4 bases, with 14 bases left between them. CDR3 amino acids: CASSRDRTPTEAFF. The CDR3 nucleotides read TGTGCCAGCAGTCGAGACAGGACCCCCACTGAAGCTTTCTTT.

Remarks on this clone: Distinct nucleotide sequences in the sample also encode this CDR3. The gene calls are TRBV19 and TRBJ2-7, with a weak D call TRBD1 (5 bases). CDR3 length: 14 amino acids. Germline loops: CDR1 LNHDA, CDR2 SQIVND (reference sequence). With 1 base removed from V and 1 base from J, the gap between germline ends came to 8 bases. The DNA for the CDR3 is TGTGCCAGTAGTATAGTAAGGGGATCCTACGAGCAGTACTTC. It translates to CASSIVRGSYEQYF.